This entry concerns a single T cell receptor beta chain. Primers included in the PCR were 60 Vbeta and 13 Jbeta primers. TCRdb's copy holds only in-frame clones and misses some; the assay was immunoSEQ multiplex PCR. The sample lists approximately 100,000 clones; under 85% were seen once. The sample comes from a study of cytomegalovirus exposure and HLA in healthy donors. The wider study: Earlier, 100 million or so unique TCR beta sequences were recovered from about 200 million T cells by an analysis.

The germline CDR1 and CDR2 sequences are MNHEY and SVGAGI. This CDR3 is built from 14 residues. Trimming removed 5 bases at V and 3 bases at J, with 14 bases between. The specimen was PBMCs. V gene TRBV6-5 combines with J gene TRBJ2-7; no reliable D call. The clonotype comes from a woman aged 35 to 49 in good health and CMV-seronegative. CDR3: CASSDQPWSYEQYF. The DNA for the CDR3 is TGTGCCAGCAGTGACCAACCTTGGAGCTACGAGCAGTACTTC.